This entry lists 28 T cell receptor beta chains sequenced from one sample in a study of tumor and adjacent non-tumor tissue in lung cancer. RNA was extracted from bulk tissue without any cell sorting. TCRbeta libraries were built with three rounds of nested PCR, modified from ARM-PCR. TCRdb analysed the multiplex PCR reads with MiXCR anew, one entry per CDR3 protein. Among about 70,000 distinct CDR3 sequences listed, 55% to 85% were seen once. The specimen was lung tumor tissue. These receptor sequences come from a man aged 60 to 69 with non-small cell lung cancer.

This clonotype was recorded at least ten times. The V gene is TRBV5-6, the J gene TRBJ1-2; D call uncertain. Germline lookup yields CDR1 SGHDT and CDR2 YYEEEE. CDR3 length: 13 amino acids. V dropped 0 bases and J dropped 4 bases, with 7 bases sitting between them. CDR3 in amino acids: CASSLEHSYGYTF. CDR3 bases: TGTGCCAGCAGCTTGGAACATTCCTATGGCTACACCTTC.

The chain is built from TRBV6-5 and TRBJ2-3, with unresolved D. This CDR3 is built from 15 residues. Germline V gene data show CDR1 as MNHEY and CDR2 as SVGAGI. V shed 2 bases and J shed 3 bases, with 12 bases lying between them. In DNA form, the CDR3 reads TGTGCCAGCAGTTACGATAGTCTCAGGACAGATACGCAGTATTTT. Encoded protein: CASSYDSLRTDTQYF.

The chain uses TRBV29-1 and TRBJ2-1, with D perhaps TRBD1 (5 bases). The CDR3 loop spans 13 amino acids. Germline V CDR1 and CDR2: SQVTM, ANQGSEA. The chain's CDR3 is CNVRDSSYNEQFF. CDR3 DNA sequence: TGCAACGTCCGAGACAGTTCCTACAATGAGCAGTTCTTC.

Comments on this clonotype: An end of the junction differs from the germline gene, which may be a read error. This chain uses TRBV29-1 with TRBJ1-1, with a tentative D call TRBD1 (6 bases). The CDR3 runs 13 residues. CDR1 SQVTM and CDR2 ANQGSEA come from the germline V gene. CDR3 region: CNASAGRDTEAFF. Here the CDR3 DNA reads TGCAACGCCTCGGCAGGGAGGGACACTGAAGCTTTCTTC. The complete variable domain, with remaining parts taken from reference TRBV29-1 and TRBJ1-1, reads SAVISQKPSRDICQRGTSLTIQCQVDSQVTMMFWYRQQPGQSLTLIATANQGSEATYESGFVIDKFPISRPNLTFSTLTVSNMSPEDSSIYLCNASAGRDTEAFFGQGTRLTVV.

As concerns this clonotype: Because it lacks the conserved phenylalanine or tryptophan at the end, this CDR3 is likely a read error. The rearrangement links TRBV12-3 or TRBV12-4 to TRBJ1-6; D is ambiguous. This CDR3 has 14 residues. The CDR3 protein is CASSAGSYNSPLHI. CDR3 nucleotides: TGTGCCAGCAGTGCGGGATCCTATAACTCACCCCTCCACATT.

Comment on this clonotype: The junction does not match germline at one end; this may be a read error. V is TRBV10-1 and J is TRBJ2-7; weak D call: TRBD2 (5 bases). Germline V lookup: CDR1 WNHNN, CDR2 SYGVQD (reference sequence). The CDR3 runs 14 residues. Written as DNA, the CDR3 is TGCGCCAACAGTCACCTAGCAGGAGGTTACGAGCAGTATTTC. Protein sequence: CANSHLAGGYEQYF.

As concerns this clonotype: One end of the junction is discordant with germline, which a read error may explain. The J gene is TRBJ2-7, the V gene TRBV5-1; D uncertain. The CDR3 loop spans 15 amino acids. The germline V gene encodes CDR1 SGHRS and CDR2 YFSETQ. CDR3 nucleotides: TGCGCCAACAGCTTGGCCGTACAGTTTGGCTACGAGCAGTACTTC. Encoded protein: CANSLAVQFGYEQYF.

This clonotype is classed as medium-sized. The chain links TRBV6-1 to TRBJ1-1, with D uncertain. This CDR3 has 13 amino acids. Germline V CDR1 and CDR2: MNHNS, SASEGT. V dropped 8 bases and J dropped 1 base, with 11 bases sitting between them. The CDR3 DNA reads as TGTGCCAGCCGCGTCGAGGCGAACACTGAAGCTTTCTTT. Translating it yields CASRVEANTEAFF.

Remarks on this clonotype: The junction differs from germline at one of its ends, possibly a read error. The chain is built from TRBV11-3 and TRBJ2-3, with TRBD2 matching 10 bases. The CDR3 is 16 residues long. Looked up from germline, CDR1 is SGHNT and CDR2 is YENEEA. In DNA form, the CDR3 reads TGTGACAGCAGCCTTGGACTAGCGGATAGCGCAGATACGCATTATTTT. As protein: CDSSLGLADSADTHYF.

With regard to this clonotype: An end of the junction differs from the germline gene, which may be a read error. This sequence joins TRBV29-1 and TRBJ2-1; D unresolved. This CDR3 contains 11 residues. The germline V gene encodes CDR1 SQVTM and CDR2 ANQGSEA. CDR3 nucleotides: TGCAGAGTTGACGAGTCGATTGAGCAGTTCTTC. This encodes CRVDESIEQFF.

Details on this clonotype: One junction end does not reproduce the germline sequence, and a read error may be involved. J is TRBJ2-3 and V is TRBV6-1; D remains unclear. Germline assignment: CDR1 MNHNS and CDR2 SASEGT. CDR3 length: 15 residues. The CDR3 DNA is TGTGCCAGGAGTGAATTCAGGAGAGGTTCAGATACGCAGTATTTT. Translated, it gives CARSEFRRGSDTQYF.

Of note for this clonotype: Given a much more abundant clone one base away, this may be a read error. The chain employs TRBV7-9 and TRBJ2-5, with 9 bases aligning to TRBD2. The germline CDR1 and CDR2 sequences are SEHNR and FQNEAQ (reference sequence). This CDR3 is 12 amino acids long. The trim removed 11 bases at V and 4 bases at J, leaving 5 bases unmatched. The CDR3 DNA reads TGTGCCTGCGAACTAGCGGGAGAGACCCAGTACTTC. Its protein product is CACELAGETQYF.

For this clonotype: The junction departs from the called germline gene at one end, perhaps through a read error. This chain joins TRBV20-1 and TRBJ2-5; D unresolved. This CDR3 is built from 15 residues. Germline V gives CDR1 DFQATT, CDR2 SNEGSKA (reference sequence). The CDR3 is CCARSGAGHQETQYF. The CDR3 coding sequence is TGCTGTGCTAGATCCGGCGCTGGGCACCAAGAGACCCAGTACTTC.

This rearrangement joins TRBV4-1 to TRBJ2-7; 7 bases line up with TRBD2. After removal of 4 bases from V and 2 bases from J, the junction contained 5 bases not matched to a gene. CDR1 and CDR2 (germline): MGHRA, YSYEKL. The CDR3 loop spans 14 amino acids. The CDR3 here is CASSPREGPYEQYF. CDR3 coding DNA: TGCGCCAGCAGCCCCAGGGAGGGACCCTACGAGCAGTACTTC.

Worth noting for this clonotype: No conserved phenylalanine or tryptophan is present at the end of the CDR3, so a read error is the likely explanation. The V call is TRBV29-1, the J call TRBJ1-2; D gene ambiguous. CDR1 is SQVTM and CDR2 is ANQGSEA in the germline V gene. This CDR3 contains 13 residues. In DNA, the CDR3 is TGCGGCGTTGAGAATTCTAGCCCCTATGGCTACACCCTC. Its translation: CGVENSSPYGYTL.

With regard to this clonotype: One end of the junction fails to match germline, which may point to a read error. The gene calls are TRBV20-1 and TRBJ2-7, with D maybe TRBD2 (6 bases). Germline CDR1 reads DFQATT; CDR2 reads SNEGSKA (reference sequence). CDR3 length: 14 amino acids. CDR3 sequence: CNAARTGGDYEQYF. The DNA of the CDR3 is TGCAATGCTGCAAGGACTGGCGGGGACTACGAGCAGTACTTC.

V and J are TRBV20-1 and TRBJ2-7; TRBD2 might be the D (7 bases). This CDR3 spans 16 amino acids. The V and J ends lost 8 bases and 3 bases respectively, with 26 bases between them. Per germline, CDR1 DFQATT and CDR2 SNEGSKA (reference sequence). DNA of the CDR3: TGCAGTACCACATCTTTGACTCAGCGGGACATCTACGAGCAGTACTTC. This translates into CSTTSLTQRDIYEQYF.

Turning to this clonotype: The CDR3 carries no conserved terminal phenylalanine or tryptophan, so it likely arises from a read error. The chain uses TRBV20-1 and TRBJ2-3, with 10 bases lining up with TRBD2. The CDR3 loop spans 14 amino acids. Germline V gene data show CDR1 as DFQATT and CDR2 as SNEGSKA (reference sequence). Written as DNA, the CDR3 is TGTAGTGCTGGACTAGCGGCCGCGGGAGATACACAGTATATT. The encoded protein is CSAGLAAAGDTQYI.

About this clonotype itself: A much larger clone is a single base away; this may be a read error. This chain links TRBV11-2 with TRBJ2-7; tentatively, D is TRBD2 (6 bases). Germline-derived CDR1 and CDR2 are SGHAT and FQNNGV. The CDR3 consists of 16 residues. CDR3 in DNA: TGTGCCTGCAGATCCCTCGGGTCTAGCGCGAACTACGAGCAGTACTTC. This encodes CACRSLGSSANYEQYF.

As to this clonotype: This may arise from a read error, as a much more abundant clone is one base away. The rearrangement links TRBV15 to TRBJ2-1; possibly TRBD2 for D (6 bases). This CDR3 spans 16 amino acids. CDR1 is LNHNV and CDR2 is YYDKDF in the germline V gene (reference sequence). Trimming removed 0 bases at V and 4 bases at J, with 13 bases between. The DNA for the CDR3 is TGTGCCACCAGCAGAGAATTGCTAGCGCCGTACAATGAGCAGTTCTTC. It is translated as CATSRELLAPYNEQFF.

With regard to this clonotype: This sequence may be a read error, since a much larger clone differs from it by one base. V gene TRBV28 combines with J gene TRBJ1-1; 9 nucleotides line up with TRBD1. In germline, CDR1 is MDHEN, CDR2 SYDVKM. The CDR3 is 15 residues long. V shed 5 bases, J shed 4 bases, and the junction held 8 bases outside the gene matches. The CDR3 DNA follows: TGTGCCAGCAGTATCCCAGGACAGGGGTCCACTGAAGCTTTCTTT. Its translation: CASSIPGQGSTEAFF. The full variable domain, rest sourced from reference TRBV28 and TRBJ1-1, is DVKVTQSSRYLVKRTGEKVFLECVQDMDHENMFWYRQDPGLGLRLIYFSYDVKMKEKGDIPEGYSVSREKKERFSLILESASTNQTSMYLCASSIPGQGSTEAFFGQGTRLTVV.

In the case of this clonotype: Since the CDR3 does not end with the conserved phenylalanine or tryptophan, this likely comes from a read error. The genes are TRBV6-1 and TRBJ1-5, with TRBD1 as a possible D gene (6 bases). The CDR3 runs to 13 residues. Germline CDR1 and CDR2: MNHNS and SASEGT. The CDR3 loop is CVSRTVLGQPQHL. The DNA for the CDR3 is TGTGTCAGCCGGACAGTTTTGGGGCAGCCCCAGCATCTT.

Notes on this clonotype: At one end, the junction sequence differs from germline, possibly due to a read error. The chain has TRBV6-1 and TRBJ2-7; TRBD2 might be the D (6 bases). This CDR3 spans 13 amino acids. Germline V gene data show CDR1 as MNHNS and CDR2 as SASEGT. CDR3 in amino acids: CASSGTIVNEQYF. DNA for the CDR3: TGTGCCAGCAGTGGGACTATCGTTAACGAGCAGTATTTC.

The CDR3 is CASSLGGPWNEQFF. CDR3 DNA sequence: TGTGCCAGCAGCTTGGGGGGCCCCTGGAATGAGCAGTTCTTC. The chain is built from TRBV7-9 and TRBJ2-1; D may be TRBD1 or TRBD2 (6 bases each). Germline V gene sequence: CDR1 SEHNR, CDR2 FQNEAQ (reference sequence). V lost 3 bases and J 7 bases, leaving 13 bases between the germline ends. This CDR3 is built from 14 residues.

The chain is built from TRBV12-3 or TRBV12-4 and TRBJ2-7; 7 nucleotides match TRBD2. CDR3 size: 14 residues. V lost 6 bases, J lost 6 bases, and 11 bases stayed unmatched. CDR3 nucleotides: TGTGCCAGCAGCCGAAGTAGCGGGTATGGCGAGCAGTACTTC. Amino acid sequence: CASSRSSGYGEQYF.

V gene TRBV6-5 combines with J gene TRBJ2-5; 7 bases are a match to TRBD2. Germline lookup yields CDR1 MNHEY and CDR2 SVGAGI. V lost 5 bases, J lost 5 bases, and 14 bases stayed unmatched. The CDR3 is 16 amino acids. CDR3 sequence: CASSTNGRTGMETQYF. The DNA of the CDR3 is TGTGCCAGCAGTACTAACGGGAGGACGGGGATGGAGACCCAGTACTTC.

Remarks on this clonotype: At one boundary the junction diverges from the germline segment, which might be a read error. CDR3 nucleotide sequence: TGCGGTGTTGCAGGGTACACTGAAGATTTCTTT. It encodes CGVAGYTEDFF. This rearrangement joins TRBV20-1 to TRBJ1-1, with D perhaps TRBD1 (5 bases). Germline loops: CDR1 DFQATT, CDR2 SNEGSKA (reference sequence). The CDR3 runs to 11 residues.

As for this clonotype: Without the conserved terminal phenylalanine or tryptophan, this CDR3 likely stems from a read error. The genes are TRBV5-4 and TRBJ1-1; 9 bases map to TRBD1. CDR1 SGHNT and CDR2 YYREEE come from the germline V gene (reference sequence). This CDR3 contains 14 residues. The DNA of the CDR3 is TGTGCCATCAGCTGGGGACAGGGGAACACTGAAGCTTTCCTT. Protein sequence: CAISWGQGNTEAFL.